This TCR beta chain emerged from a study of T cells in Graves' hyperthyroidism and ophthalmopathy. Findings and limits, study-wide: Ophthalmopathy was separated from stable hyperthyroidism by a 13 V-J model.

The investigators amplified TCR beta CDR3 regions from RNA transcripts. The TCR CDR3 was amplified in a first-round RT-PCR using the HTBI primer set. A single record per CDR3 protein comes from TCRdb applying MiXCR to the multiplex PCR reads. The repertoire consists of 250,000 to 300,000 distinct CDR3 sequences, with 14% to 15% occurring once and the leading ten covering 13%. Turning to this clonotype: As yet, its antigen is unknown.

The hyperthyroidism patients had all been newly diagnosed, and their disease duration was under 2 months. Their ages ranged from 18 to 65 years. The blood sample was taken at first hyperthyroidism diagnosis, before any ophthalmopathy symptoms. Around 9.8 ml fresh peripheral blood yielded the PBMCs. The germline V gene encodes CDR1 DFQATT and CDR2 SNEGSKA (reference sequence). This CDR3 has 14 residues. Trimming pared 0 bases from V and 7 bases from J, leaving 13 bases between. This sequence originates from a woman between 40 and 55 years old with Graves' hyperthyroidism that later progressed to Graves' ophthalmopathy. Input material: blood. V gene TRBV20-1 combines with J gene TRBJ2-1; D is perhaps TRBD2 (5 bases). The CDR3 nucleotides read TGCAGTGCTAGAGATCTCTTCCCGGGGAATGAGCAGTTCTTC. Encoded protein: CSARDLFPGNEQFF.